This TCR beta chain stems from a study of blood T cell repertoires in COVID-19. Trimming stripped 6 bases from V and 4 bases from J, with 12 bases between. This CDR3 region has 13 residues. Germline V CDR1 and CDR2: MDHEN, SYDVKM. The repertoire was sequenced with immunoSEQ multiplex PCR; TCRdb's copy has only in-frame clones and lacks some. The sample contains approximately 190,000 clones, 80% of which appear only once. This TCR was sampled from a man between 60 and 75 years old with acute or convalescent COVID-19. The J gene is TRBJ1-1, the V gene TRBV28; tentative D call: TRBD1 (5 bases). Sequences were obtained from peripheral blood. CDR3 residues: CASRAQVGTEAFF. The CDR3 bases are TGTGCCAGCAGGGCACAGGTAGGCACTGAAGCTTTCTTT.